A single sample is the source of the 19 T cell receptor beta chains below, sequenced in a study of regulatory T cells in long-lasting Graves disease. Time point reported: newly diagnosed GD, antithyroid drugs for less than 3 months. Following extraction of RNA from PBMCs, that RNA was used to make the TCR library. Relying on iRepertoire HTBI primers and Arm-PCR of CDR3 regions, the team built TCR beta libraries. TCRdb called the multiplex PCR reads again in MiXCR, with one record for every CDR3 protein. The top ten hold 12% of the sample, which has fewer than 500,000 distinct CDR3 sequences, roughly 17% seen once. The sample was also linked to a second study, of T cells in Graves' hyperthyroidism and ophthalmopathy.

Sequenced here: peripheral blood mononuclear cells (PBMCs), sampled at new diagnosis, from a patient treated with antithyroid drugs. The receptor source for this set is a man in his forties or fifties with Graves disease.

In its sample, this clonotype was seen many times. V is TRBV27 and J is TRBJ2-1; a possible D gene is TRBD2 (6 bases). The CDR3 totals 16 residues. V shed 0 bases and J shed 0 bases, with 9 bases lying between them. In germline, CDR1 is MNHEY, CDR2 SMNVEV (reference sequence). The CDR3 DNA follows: TGTGCCAGCAGTTTATCGATCGGGGGCTCCTACAATGAGCAGTTCTTC. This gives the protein CASSLSIGGSYNEQFF.

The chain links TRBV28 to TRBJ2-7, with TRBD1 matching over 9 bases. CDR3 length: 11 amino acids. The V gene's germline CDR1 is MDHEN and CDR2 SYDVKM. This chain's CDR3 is CAGGQGYEQYF. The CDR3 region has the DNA TGTGCTGGGGGACAGGGATACGAGCAGTACTTC.

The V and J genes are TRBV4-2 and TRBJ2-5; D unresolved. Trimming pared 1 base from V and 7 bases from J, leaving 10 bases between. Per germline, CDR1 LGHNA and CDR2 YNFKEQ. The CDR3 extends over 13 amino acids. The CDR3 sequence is CASSQGPTTTQYF. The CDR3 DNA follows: TGTGCCAGCAGCCAAGGACCCACAACGACCCAGTACTTC.

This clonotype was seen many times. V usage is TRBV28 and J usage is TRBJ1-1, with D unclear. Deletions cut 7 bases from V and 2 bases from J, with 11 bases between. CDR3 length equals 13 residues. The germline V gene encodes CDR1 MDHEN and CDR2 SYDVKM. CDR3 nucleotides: TGTGCCAGCACAGTTGGGAGTAACACTGAAGCTTTCTTT. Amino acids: CASTVGSNTEAFF.

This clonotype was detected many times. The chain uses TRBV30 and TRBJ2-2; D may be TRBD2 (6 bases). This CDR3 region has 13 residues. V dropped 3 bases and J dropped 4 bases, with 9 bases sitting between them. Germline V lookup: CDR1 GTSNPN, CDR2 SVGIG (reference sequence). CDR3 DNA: TGTGCCTGGAGGGGAGGTCGCACCGGGGAGCTGTTTTTT. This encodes CAWRGGRTGELFF.

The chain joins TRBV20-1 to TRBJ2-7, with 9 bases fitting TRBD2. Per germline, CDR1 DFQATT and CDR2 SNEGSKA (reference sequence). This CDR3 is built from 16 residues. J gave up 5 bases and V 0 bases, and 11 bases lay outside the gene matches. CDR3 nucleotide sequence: TGCAGTGCTAGAGATCTCTCCGGGACTAGCATCCACGAGCAGTACTTC. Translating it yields CSARDLSGTSIHEQYF.

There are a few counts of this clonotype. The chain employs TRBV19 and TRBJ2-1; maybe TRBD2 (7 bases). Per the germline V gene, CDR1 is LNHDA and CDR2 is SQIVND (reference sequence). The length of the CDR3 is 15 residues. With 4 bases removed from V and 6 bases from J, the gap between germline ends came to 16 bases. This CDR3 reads CASSTGGGSVNEQFF. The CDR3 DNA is TGTGCCAGTAGTACCGGGGGCGGGAGTGTCAATGAGCAGTTCTTC.

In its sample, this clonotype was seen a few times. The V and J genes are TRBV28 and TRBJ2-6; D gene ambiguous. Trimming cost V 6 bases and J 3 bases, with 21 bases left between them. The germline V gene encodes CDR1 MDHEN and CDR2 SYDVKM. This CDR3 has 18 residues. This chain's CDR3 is CASSNDMGEGSGANVLTF. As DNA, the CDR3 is TGTGCCAGCAGCAATGACATGGGTGAAGGTAGTGGGGCCAACGTCCTGACTTTC.

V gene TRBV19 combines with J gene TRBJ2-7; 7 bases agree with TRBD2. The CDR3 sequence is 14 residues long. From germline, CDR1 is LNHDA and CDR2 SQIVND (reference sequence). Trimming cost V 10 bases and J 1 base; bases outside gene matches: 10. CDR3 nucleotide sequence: TGTGCCACAAGCCGGGCTAGCGGTTCCTACGAGCAGTACTTC. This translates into CATSRASGSYEQYF.

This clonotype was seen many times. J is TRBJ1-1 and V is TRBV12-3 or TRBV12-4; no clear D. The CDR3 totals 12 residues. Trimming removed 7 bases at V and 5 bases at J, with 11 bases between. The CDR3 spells CASTLGWTEAFF. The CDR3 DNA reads TGTGCCAGCACCTTAGGGTGGACTGAAGCTTTCTTT.

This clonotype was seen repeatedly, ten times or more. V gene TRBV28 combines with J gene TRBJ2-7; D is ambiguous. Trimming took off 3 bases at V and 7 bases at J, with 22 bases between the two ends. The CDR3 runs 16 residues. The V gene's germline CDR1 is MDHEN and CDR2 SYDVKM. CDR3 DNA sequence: TGTGCCAGCAGTTTCGACCCAAACCGCCCATCTGTTGAGCAGTACTTC. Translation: CASSFDPNRPSVEQYF.

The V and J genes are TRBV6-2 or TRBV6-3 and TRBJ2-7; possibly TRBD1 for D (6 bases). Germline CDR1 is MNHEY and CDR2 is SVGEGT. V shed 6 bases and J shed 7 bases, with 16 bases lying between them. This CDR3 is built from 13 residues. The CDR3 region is CASSRRTEKEQYF. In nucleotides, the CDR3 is TGTGCCAGCAGCCGAAGGACAGAGAAAGAGCAGTACTTC.

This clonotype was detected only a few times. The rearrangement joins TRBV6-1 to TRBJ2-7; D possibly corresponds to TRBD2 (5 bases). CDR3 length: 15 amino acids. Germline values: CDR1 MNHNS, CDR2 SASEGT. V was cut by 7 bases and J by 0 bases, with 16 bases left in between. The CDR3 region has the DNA TGTGCCAGCAACCCCCGTACGGGATTCTCCTACGAGCAGTACTTC. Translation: CASNPRTGFSYEQYF.

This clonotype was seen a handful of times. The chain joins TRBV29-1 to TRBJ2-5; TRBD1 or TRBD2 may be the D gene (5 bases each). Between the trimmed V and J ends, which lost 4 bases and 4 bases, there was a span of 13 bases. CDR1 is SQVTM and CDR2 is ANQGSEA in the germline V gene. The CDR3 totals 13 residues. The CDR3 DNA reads TGCAGCGTTGGTAGGGTTGGGGGAGAGACCCAGTACTTC. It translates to CSVGRVGGETQYF.

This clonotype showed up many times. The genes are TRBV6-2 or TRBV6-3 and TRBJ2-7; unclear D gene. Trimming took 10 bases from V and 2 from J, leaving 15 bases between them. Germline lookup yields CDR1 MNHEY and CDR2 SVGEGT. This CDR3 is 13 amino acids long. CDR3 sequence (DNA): TGTGCCACTTGTGACGAAAAAACCTACGAGCAGTACTTC. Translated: CATCDEKTYEQYF.

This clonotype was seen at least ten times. The CDR3 DNA follows: TGTGCCAGCAGTTTTTCGATTACAACTAATGAAAAACTGTTTTTT. It specifies CASSFSITTNEKLFF. The chain recombines TRBV28 with TRBJ1-4, with D unclear. This CDR3 has 15 amino acids. Germline CDR1 and CDR2: MDHEN and SYDVKM. Trimming left V 3 bases short and J 0 bases short, with 8 bases between.

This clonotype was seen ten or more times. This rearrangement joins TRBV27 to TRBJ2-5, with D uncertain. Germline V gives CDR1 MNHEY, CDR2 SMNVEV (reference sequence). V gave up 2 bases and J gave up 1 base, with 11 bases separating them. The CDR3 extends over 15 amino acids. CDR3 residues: CASSLAGVGQETQYF. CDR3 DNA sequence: TGTGCCAGCAGTTTAGCCGGTGTGGGCCAAGAGACCCAGTACTTC.

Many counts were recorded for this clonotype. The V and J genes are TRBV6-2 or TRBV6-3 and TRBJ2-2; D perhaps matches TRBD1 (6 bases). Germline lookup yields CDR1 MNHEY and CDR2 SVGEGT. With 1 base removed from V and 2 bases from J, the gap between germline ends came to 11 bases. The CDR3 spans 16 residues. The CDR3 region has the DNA TGTGCCAGCAGTTACTTGGCAGGGGTCAACACCGGGGAGCTGTTTTTT. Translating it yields CASSYLAGVNTGELFF.

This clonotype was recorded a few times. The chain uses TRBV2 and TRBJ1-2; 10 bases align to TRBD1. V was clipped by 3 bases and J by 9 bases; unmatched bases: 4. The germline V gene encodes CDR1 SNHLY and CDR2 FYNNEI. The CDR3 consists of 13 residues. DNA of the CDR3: TGTGCCAGCAGTGAGGGACAGGGGTTTAGCTACACCTTC. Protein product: CASSEGQGFSYTF.